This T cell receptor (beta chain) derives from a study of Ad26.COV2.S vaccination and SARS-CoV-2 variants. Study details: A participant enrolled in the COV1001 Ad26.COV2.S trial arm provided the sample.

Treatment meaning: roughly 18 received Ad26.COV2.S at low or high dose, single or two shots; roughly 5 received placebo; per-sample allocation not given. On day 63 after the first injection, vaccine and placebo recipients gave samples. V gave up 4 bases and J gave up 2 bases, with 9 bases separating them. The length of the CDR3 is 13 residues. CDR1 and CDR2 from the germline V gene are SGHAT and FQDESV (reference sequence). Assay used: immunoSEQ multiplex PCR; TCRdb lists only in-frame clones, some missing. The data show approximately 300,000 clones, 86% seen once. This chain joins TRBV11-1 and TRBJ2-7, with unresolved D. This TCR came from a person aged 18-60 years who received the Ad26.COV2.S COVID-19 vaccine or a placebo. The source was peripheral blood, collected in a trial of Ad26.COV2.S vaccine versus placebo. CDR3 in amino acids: CASSYRPTYEQYF. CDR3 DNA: TGTGCCAGCAGCTATAGACCGACCTACGAGCAGTACTTC.